The 16 T cell receptor beta chains listed next were all sequenced from one sample in a study of T cell changes during pregnancy in multiple sclerosis. TCRdb's copy holds only in-frame clones and misses some; the assay was immunoSEQ multiplex PCR. The sample shows 79,000 or so clones, 75% to 90% of them seen only once. Sequencing used peripheral blood, obtained before pregnancy. These receptors all come from a female donor with multiple sclerosis, enrolled in a pregnancy study.

The table lists this clone with a count of one. The V and J genes are TRBV7-6 and TRBJ2-1, with D perhaps matching TRBD2 (6 bases). Trimming removed 0 bases at V and 8 bases at J, with 8 bases between. The CDR3 spans 13 residues. Germline assignment: CDR1 SGHVS and CDR2 FNYEAQ. The CDR3 DNA reads TGTGCCAGCAGCTTAGCCAGGGACTATGAGCAGTTCTTC. The encoded protein is CASSLARDYEQFF. Full variable domain (rest looked up from reference TRBV7-6 and TRBJ2-1): GAGVSQSPRYKVTKRGQDVALRCDPISGHVSLYWYRQALGQGPEFLTYFNYEAQQDKSGLPNDRFSAERPEGSISTLTIQRTEQRDSAMYRCASSLARDYEQFFGPGTRLTVL.

The chain recombines TRBV19 with TRBJ1-1; TRBD1 is a possible D gene (5 bases). CDR1 is LNHDA and CDR2 is SQIVND in the germline V gene (reference sequence). With 2 bases removed from V and 0 bases from J, the gap between germline ends came to 7 bases. The CDR3 totals 14 residues. The CDR3 DNA is TGTGCCAGTAGTATAACAGGAATGAACACTGAAGCTTTCTTT. Amino acids: CASSITGMNTEAFF.

This chain uses TRBV27 with TRBJ2-5; perhaps TRBD1 as D (6 bases). The CDR3 covers 15 residues. V was shortened by 3 bases and J by 3 bases, with 14 bases between the two germline ends. Germline V gives CDR1 MNHEY, CDR2 SMNVEV (reference sequence). The CDR3 loop reads CASSFLGNREETQYF. CDR3 bases: TGTGCCAGCAGTTTCCTTGGGAACAGGGAAGAGACCCAGTACTTC.

This chain links TRBV19 with TRBJ2-2; weak D call: TRBD2 (5 bases). Germline CDR1 is LNHDA and CDR2 is SQIVND (reference sequence). This CDR3 has 17 amino acids. V dropped 5 bases and J dropped 2 bases, with 18 bases sitting between them. CDR3: CASSPSFLAFNTGELFF. CDR3 sequence (DNA): TGTGCCAGTAGTCCGTCATTCTTAGCGTTTAACACCGGGGAGCTGTTTTTT.

J is TRBJ1-4 and V is TRBV29-1, with a possible D match to TRBD1 (5 bases). The CDR3 is 14 residues long. V dropped 4 bases and J dropped 2 bases, with 11 bases sitting between them. CDR1 and CDR2 from the germline V gene are SQVTM and ANQGSEA. The CDR3 region has the DNA TGCAGCGTTGCCCGCGGGGGGACTAATGAAAAACTGTTTTTT. Translating gives CSVARGGTNEKLFF.

V usage is TRBV9 and J usage is TRBJ1-5; no firm D call. The V gene lost 0 bases and the J gene lost 4 bases, with 8 bases spanning the gap. CDR1 SGDLS and CDR2 YYNGEE come from the germline V gene. The length of the CDR3 is 14 residues. The CDR3 DNA follows: TGTGCCAGCAGCGTAGAAGCGGCTAATCAGCCCCAGCATTTT. Translation gives CASSVEAANQPQHF.

The gene calls are TRBV7-2 and TRBJ2-3, with 7 positions matching TRBD2. CDR1 and CDR2 from the germline V gene are SGHTA and FQGNSA. CDR3 size: 14 residues. The V segment lost 3 bases and the J segment 5 bases; nucleotides outside the gene matches: 5. In nucleotides, the CDR3 is TGTGCCAGCAGCTTCAGCGGGGTCGGAGATACGCAGTATTTT. Translating it yields CASSFSGVGDTQYF.

The chain employs TRBV19 and TRBJ2-1, with TRBD2 matching over 8 bases. The J segment lost 4 bases and the V segment lost 0 bases, leaving 2 bases of the junction unmatched. The length of the CDR3 is 15 residues. From germline, CDR1 is LNHDA and CDR2 SQIVND (reference sequence). CDR3 sequence: CASSIEASGYNEQFF. The CDR3 DNA is TGTGCCAGTAGTATAGAGGCTAGCGGGTACAATGAGCAGTTCTTC.

The rearrangement joins TRBV7-3 to TRBJ2-3; maybe TRBD2 (6 bases). The CDR3 is made up of 13 amino acids. In germline, CDR1 is SGHTA, CDR2 FQGTGA. V lost 3 bases and J lost 11, with 15 bases in between. The CDR3 here is CASSFAIPGEQYF. CDR3 sequence (DNA): TGTGCCAGCAGCTTCGCCATCCCGGGGGAGCAGTATTTT. The full variable domain, with the rest looked up from reference TRBV7-3 and TRBJ2-3, is GAGVSQTPSNKVTEKGKYVELRCDPISGHTALYWYRQSLGQGPEFLIYFQGTGAADDSGLPNDRFFAVRPEGSVSTLKIQRTERGDSAVYLCASSFAIPGEQYFGPGTRLTVL.

This chain connects TRBV11-2 to TRBJ2-7; 9 bases are a match to TRBD1. Trimming took 5 bases from V and 3 from J; bases not matched to a gene: 5. Germline CDR1 and CDR2: SGHAT and FQNNGV. This CDR3 has 14 amino acids. In DNA, the CDR3 is TGTGCCAGCAGCCGGGACAGGGCCTACTACGAGCAGTACTTC. It encodes CASSRDRAYYEQYF.

This clone was seen just once. The chain carries TRBV6-6 and TRBJ1-2; D possibly corresponds to TRBD1 (5 bases). The germline gives CDR1 MNHNY, CDR2 SVGAGI (reference sequence). Between the trimmed V and J ends, which lost 7 bases and 2 bases, there was a span of 11 bases. The CDR3 has 13 residues. CDR3 nucleotide sequence: TGTGCCAGCACCGACAGTGCAAACTATGGCTACACCTTC. Translation gives CASTDSANYGYTF.

The rearrangement joins TRBV30 to TRBJ2-1; tentative D call: TRBD1 (6 bases). V gave up 2 bases and J gave up 12 bases, with 11 bases separating them. The CDR3 extends over 11 amino acids. In germline, CDR1 is GTSNPN, CDR2 SVGIG (reference sequence). The CDR3 region has the DNA TGTGCCTGGAGTACTCCAGGGGTGCAGTTCTTC. Translating it yields CAWSTPGVQFF.

The chain combines TRBV28 with TRBJ1-2; 7 nucleotides match TRBD1. The V and J ends lost 3 bases and 4 bases, in that order; junction bases with no gene match: 5. Germline V lookup: CDR1 MDHEN, CDR2 SYDVKM. The CDR3 loop spans 14 amino acids. The CDR3 DNA is TGTGCCAGCAGTTTCCCCGGGACAGCCTATGGCTACACCTTC. Protein product: CASSFPGTAYGYTF.

The CDR3: CASSYDRGNQPQHF. CDR3 DNA sequence: TGTGCCAGCAGTTACGACAGGGGCAATCAGCCCCAGCATTTT. The chain uses TRBV6-6 and TRBJ1-5; 7 bases align to TRBD1. This CDR3 is 14 amino acids long. V shed 2 bases and J 2 bases; nucleotides not matched to a gene: 0. Germline loops: CDR1 MNHNY, CDR2 SVGAGI (reference sequence).

The chain links TRBV29-1 to TRBJ2-3; the match to TRBD1 covers 9 bases. The germline CDR1 and CDR2 sequences are SQVTM and ANQGSEA. Unmatched junction bases numbered 8, after V lost 5 bases and J lost 2 bases. There are 15 residues in the CDR3. CDR3 nucleotide sequence: TGCAGCGTTTTTTGGACAGGGGACGACACAGATACGCAGTATTTT. As protein: CSVFWTGDDTDTQYF.

The genes are TRBV30 and TRBJ1-1; D is undetermined. The V gene lost 4 bases and the J gene lost 6 bases, with 12 bases spanning the gap. The CDR3 is 12 amino acids. Germline-derived CDR1 and CDR2 are GTSNPN and SVGIG (reference sequence). CDR3 DNA: TGTGCCTGGAAAGAGGGCGAGCCTGAAGCTTTCTTT. The encoded protein is CAWKEGEPEAFF.